Listed here is a single TCR beta chain. Its antigen is unidentified. V was shortened by 2 bases and J by 5 bases, with 13 bases between the two germline ends. Looked up from germline, CDR1 is MNHEY and CDR2 is SVGAGI. CDR3 length equals 16 residues. Use of 60 Vbeta and 13 Jbeta primers characterized the PCR. The data were produced by immunoSEQ multiplex PCR, yet TCRdb's version contains in-frame clones alone and is incomplete. The table includes around 99,000 clones, approximately 76% detected once. This sample was included in a study of cytomegalovirus exposure and HLA in healthy donors. Turning to the study itself: HLA-typed donors contributed some 83 million unique TCRs, which were held in an early data release. Findings and limits, study-wide: Investigators reported approximately 170 TCR beta chains as tied to cytomegalovirus. Later analysis associated a missense DCLRE1C variant with TCR beta V- and J-gene trimming.

Donors in the study were healthy people who gave bone marrow. The V gene is TRBV6-5, the J gene TRBJ1-6; D uncertain. Sequenced material: PBMCs. The source of this sequence is a man between 40 and 49 years old in good health and CMV-seronegative. Written as DNA, the CDR3 is TGTGCCAGCAGTTACGGGCCTCTCCGGAATAATTCACCCCTCCACTTT. Encoded protein: CASSYGPLRNNSPLHF.